These 18 T cell receptor beta chains share one sample of origin, sequenced in a study of blood T cell repertoires in COVID-19. Data came from immunoSEQ multiplex PCR; TCRdb stores just in-frame clones and leaves some out. The sample lists 200,000 to 250,000 clones, approximately 78% occurring once. Sequencing was done on a sample of peripheral blood. The receptors stem from a woman aged 65 to 85 with COVID-19, enrolled during active disease.

The CDR3 DNA sequence: TGTGCCATCAGTGAGTCCCTAGGCGGATGGCATTTT. Protein sequence: CAISESLGGWHF. The chain joins TRBV10-3 to TRBJ1-5; D gene uncertain. The CDR3 sequence is 12 residues long. Germline V gene data show CDR1 as ENHRY and CDR2 as SYGVKD. V was clipped by 0 bases and J by 15 bases, with 12 bases between them.

The chain combines TRBV6-2 or TRBV6-3 with TRBJ2-3; 8 bases are shared with TRBD2. CDR3 length: 17 amino acids. Looked up from germline, CDR1 is MNHEY and CDR2 is SVGEGT. V lost 4 bases to trimming and J lost 2 bases; unmatched junction nucleotides: 11. The CDR3 protein is CASSSVFTSGYTDTQYF. CDR3 coding DNA: TGTGCCAGCAGTTCCGTTTTCACTAGCGGCTACACAGATACGCAGTATTTT.

The J gene is TRBJ1-1, the V gene TRBV5-1; TRBD1 aligns across 8 bases. Germline V gene lookup returns CDR1 SGHRS and CDR2 YFSETQ. The CDR3 is 16 amino acids. V was pared by 0 bases and J by 1 base, with 5 bases of the junction left unmatched. CDR3 DNA sequence: TGCGCCAGCAGCTTGGCTCCCGGGACAGGGAACACTGAAGCTTTCTTT. It encodes CASSLAPGTGNTEAFF. Variable domain in full (rest from reference TRBV5-1 and TRBJ1-1): KAGVTQTPRYLIKTRGQQVTLSCSPISGHRSVSWYQQTPGQGLQFLFEYFSETQRNKGNFPGRFSGRQFSNSRSEMNVSTLELGDSALYLCASSLAPGTGNTEAFFGQGTRLTVV.

The CDR3 protein is CASSLDTGGNQPQHF. CDR3 sequence (DNA): TGTGCCAGCAGTCTCGATACGGGGGGCAATCAGCCCCAGCATTTT. The chain recombines TRBV7-6 with TRBJ1-5; D might be TRBD1 (5 bases). The V end lost 6 bases, the J end lost 2 bases, and 14 bases lay between the germline ends. Germline V gives CDR1 SGHVS, CDR2 FNYEAQ. The length of the CDR3 is 15 residues.

The chain is built from TRBV10-3 and TRBJ2-2; weak D call: TRBD2 (6 bases). CDR1 is ENHRY and CDR2 is SYGVKD in the germline V gene. CDR3 length: 15 amino acids. V dropped 3 bases and J dropped 4 bases, with 12 bases sitting between them. CDR3 protein: CAISDTGEGTGELFF. The CDR3 region has the DNA TGTGCCATCAGTGACACGGGAGAGGGCACCGGGGAGCTGTTTTTT.

V gene TRBV27 combines with J gene TRBJ2-1; a weak D match, TRBD2 (6 bases). Trimming cost V 2 bases and J 0 bases, with 14 bases left between them. Germline V gene lookup returns CDR1 MNHEY and CDR2 SMNVEV (reference sequence). The CDR3 runs 17 residues. CDR3 nucleotides: TGTGCCAGCAGTTTAGGACTATCGCTGAGCTCCTACAATGAGCAGTTCTTC. It translates to CASSLGLSLSSYNEQFF.

The rearrangement joins TRBV7-2 to TRBJ2-1; 8 nucleotides agree with TRBD1. Germline V gives CDR1 SGHTA, CDR2 FQGNSA. With 3 bases clipped from V and 3 bases from J, the junction kept 4 bases outside the gene matches. CDR3 length: 15 amino acids. The DNA for the CDR3 is TGTGCCAGCAGCTTTGCCGGGACAGGCTACAATGAGCAGTTCTTC. Its translation: CASSFAGTGYNEQFF.

The gene calls are TRBV6-5 and TRBJ1-2; 9 bases map to TRBD1. The germline V gene encodes CDR1 MNHEY and CDR2 SVGAGI. The V segment lost 4 bases and the J segment 3 bases; nucleotides outside the gene matches: 6. This CDR3 has 15 residues. The CDR3 DNA follows: TGTGCCAGCAGTTCCGGGACAGGGAGCGACTATGGCTACACCTTC. Its protein is CASSSGTGSDYGYTF.

The rearrangement uses TRBV28 and TRBJ1-3; 7 positions match TRBD1. CDR3 size: 16 residues. From germline, CDR1 is MDHEN and CDR2 SYDVKM. The junction had 10 bases not matched to a gene; V was cut back by 6 bases and J by 2 bases. CDR3 amino acids: CASSSDRDRAGNTIYF. The CDR3 DNA sequence: TGTGCCAGCAGCTCTGACAGGGATCGGGCTGGAAACACCATATATTTT. Full variable domain (remainder filled in from reference TRBV28 and TRBJ1-3): DVKVTQSSRYLVKRTGEKVFLECVQDMDHENMFWYRQDPGLGLRLIYFSYDVKMKEKGDIPEGYSVSREKKERFSLILESASTNQTSMYLCASSSDRDRAGNTIYFGEGSWLTVV.

This clone was observed once. The rearrangement uses TRBV28 and TRBJ1-2, with 8 bases that match TRBD1. Germline CDR1 MDHEN, CDR2 SYDVKM. With 11 bases clipped from V and 1 base from J, the junction kept 9 bases outside the gene matches. The CDR3 is 14 amino acids. This chain's CDR3 is CAVRVGQVNYGYTF. In DNA form, the CDR3 reads TGTGCCGTCCGCGTGGGACAGGTTAACTATGGCTACACCTTC.

The chain employs TRBV27 and TRBJ2-1; D is possibly TRBD2 (5 bases). Germline CDR1 is MNHEY and CDR2 is SMNVEV (reference sequence). V was shortened by 2 bases and J by 0 bases, with 8 bases between the two germline ends. The CDR3 runs 15 residues. CDR3 loop: CASSLAGLSYNEQFF. DNA for the CDR3: TGTGCCAGCAGTTTAGCGGGTCTCTCCTACAATGAGCAGTTCTTC.

J is TRBJ2-7 and V is TRBV5-6, with TRBD1 matching 10 bases. With 0 bases clipped from V and 5 bases from J, the junction kept 5 bases outside the gene matches. This CDR3 has 15 amino acids. Looked up from germline, CDR1 is SGHDT and CDR2 is YYEEEE. Here the CDR3 DNA reads TGTGCCAGCAGCTTGGCCGGGACAGGGGCCCACGAGCAGTACTTC. Translated, it gives CASSLAGTGAHEQYF.

J is TRBJ1-2 and V is TRBV5-5; D call uncertain. Germline CDR1 reads SGHKS; CDR2 reads YYEKEE (reference sequence). The CDR3 loop spans 15 amino acids. V was shortened by 5 bases and J by 0 bases, with 14 bases between the two germline ends. This CDR3 reads CASSIGDSTNYGYTF. The CDR3 DNA reads as TGTGCCAGCAGTATTGGAGATTCTACTAACTATGGCTACACCTTC.

The genes are TRBV2 and TRBJ1-2, with TRBD1 as a possible D gene (5 bases). V dropped 6 bases and J dropped 4 bases, with 15 bases sitting between them. The CDR3 extends over 14 amino acids. Germline values: CDR1 SNHLY, CDR2 FYNNEI. The DNA of the CDR3 is TGTGCCAGCAGAGACAGCTCAATCCCCTATGGCTACACCTTC. Amino acid sequence: CASRDSSIPYGYTF.

The rearrangement uses TRBV27 and TRBJ2-5, with 14 nucleotides matching TRBD2. From germline, CDR1 is MNHEY and CDR2 SMNVEV (reference sequence). V shed 6 bases, J shed 4 bases, and the junction held 4 bases outside the gene matches. The CDR3 sequence is 15 residues long. CDR3: CASSRLAGGAETQYF. CDR3 DNA sequence: TGTGCCAGCAGCCGACTAGCGGGAGGGGCAGAGACCCAGTACTTC.

The rearrangement uses TRBV15 and TRBJ2-4; D may be TRBD2 (5 bases). In germline, CDR1 is LNHNV, CDR2 YYDKDF (reference sequence). The CDR3 consists of 20 residues. Between the trimmed V and J ends, which lost 0 bases and 0 bases, there was a span of 21 bases. This CDR3 reads CATSRDRGENVLLAKNIQYF. For the CDR3, the DNA is TGTGCCACCAGCAGAGATCGGGGTGAGAATGTCCTCCTAGCCAAAAACATTCAGTACTTC.

V is TRBV11-2 and J is TRBJ2-1; D is undetermined. Trimming stripped 7 bases from V and 5 bases from J, with 18 bases between. The CDR3 is made up of 15 amino acids. Germline V gene data show CDR1 as SGHAT and CDR2 as FQNNGV. CDR3 in DNA: TGTGCCAGCACCCGATCCCCCAACACAAACAATGAGCAGTTCTTC. Translation: CASTRSPNTNNEQFF. Together with reference TRBV11-2 and TRBJ2-1, the CDR3 gives the full variable domain: EAGVAQSPRYKIIEKRQSVAFWCNPISGHATLYWYQQILGQGPKLLIQFQNNGVVDDSQLPKDRFSAERLKGVDSTLKIQPAKLEDSAVYLCASTRSPNTNNEQFFGPGTRLTVL.

The chain combines TRBV24-1 with TRBJ1-2; 7 bases are a match to TRBD1. Germline V gene sequence: CDR1 KGHDR, CDR2 SFDVKD. This CDR3 comprises 14 residues. J was trimmed by 5 bases and V by 5 bases; bases with no gene match: 7. The CDR3 spells CATSARDSRYGYTF. CDR3 nucleotides: TGTGCCACCAGTGCAAGGGACAGCCGATATGGCTACACCTTC.